This T cell receptor (beta chain) came from a study of cytomegalovirus exposure and HLA in healthy donors. Concerning this clone: Its cognate antigen is unknown.

Study-level points and caveats: Most TCR beta V segments were productive about 87% or about 30% of the time in an earlier analysis.

Primers for the PCR totalled 60 Vbeta and 13 Jbeta. Per the study methods: A follow-up analysis tallied around 80 million unique TCR beta chains, roughly 11 million shared. TCRdb's copy holds only in-frame clones and misses some; the assay was immunoSEQ multiplex PCR. The V and J calls and clone size are taken from that table; D and trimming were inferred from the DNA. The sample holds 180,000 or so clones, 60% to 80% seen once. From germline, CDR1 is LNHDA and CDR2 SQIVND (reference sequence). This CDR3 has 16 amino acids. The V and J genes are TRBV19 and TRBJ2-5, with TRBD2 matching 8 bases. Matching the DNA end better, TRBJ2-7 makes the J call doubtful. Input material: PBMCs. The receptor's source is a middle-aged man in good health and CMV-seropositive. This CDR3 reads CASSIIHSAGAYEQYF. CDR3 DNA: TGTGCCAGTAGTATAATTCATTCAGCGGGAGCTTACGAGCAGTACTTC.